This T cell receptor beta chain emerged from a study of T cell responses to AZD1222 COVID-19 vaccine. Libraries were prepared by immunoSEQ multiplex PCR; TCRdb keeps only in-frame clonotypes and omits some of them. The sample has about 83,000 clones, 70% to 90% seen once. The specimen was peripheral blood, collected 28 days after the second AZD1222 dose. This sequence originates from an adult who received the AZD1222 COVID-19 vaccine.

The CDR3 DNA reads as TGCAGCGTTGAACGTGACACCTCCTACGAGCAGTACTTC. This translates into CSVERDTSYEQYF. The gene calls are TRBV29-1 and TRBJ2-7, with no clear D. Germline loops: CDR1 SQVTM, CDR2 ANQGSEA. Trimming cost V 2 bases and J 0 bases, with 8 bases left between them. The CDR3 extends over 13 amino acids.